Here is one TCR beta chain with its context. Its antigen remains undetermined. No qualities accompany the bases; no much larger clone lies one base away. Library preparation employed 5' RACE. TCRdb records Illumina HiSeq 2500 as the sequencer. A second roughly 6 to 12 cycle PCR used a sample-barcoded 5' primer and a J-beta primer mix. A template-switch 5' adaptor carrying 12 random nucleotides introduced a unique molecular identifier onto each TCR beta cDNA molecule. Each sample yielded at least 2.5 million CDR3-containing paired-end reads. The Mint cDNA synthesis kit, primed by a TRBC-specific oligonucleotide, was used to synthesize first-strand cDNA from all RNA. After uracil-DNA glycosylase treatment, a first 18-cycle PCR used universal primers M1SS and BC2_uni_R on all cDNA. Per the source publication's procedure: For normalization, 1 million high-quality reads were randomly selected from each sample, with every read carrying a distinct molecular identifier. Instead of being binned into consensus sequences, reads that shared molecular identifiers were thrown out. MiTCR, with a Q25 quality threshold and the strictest error-elimination algorithm, was used for CDR3 identification, clonotype clustering and error correction. A nonparametric unseen species model using Euler transformation provided a lower-bound estimate of total TCR beta diversity. TCRdb reprocessing: public reads trimmed at Q25 with fastp, clones called with MiXCR, in-frame beta chains kept. Duplicate CDR3 protein sequences are folded into a single record with the most common DNA and genes. TCRdb assigned the V and J calls; the authors' analysis was not used. In this sample the table shows around 1.5 million distinct CDR3 sequences, about 35% of which occur a single time. About 11% of the sample is taken by the ten largest.

This record comes from a study of blood T cells in healthy people across ages (dated by TCRdb to the mid-2010s). Turning to the overall study: In model experiments, template switching captured roughly one uniquely barcoded TCR beta cDNA molecule for every two T cells. Four age groups were formed from the donors: young (average approximately 15 years), middle-aged (roughly 38), aged (approximately 60) and long-lived (about 75). Age-related changes in TCR beta repertoire diversity were measured in the study by deep sequencing normalized with unique cDNA molecular identifiers. To avoid experimental bias, donors of different ages were randomly spread across the sequencing lanes. For two donors (one aged 18 to 30 and one aged 80 or older), the study analyzed two additional independent replicas of 1 million unique cDNA reads from the same blood draw.

The germline V gene (reference sequence) gives CDR1 as DFQATT and CDR2 as SNEGSKA. Germline trimming amounts to 0 bases on V and 2 bases on J, with 3 as the count of junction bases outside the gene matches. The CDR3, from cysteine to phenylalanine, totals 14 residues. This entry keeps only the CDR3 DNA: 42 bases, framed from base 1. Systemically healthy Caucasian individuals from Russia, roughly 40 in total and aged about 6 to 100 years, were included as donors. Each donor gave roughly 11 milliliters of peripheral blood, drawn into EDTA-treated Vacutainer tubes. Ficoll-Paque density-gradient centrifugation was used to isolate PBMCs, with at least 6 million obtained per sample. Total RNA was extracted from PBMCs with Trizol reagent, with at least 5 micrograms obtained per sample. For every donor, flow cytometry on a PBMC aliquot measured the percentage of naive CD45RAhigh/CD27high T cells. Overall study results and their limits: Because profiling used bulk unsorted PBMCs, naive and antigen-experienced compartments could not be compared conclusively. Compared with the aged group, more naive CD4+ T cells, fewer expanded clones and increased TCR diversity were shown by the long-lived group, suggesting age selection. Observed TCR beta diversity per million T cells fell roughly linearly with age, and a significant reduction was already apparent by age around 40. Observed TCR beta diversity correlated strongly with the percentage of naive T cells measured by flow cytometry. Because donor CMV infection status was unknown, age-related changes in expanded clonotypes were potentially confounded. Estimates of total diversity from one million sequenced T cells were regarded as lower bounds and underestimates.

The sequence came from a woman between 25 and 40 years old in good health. The chain is made from TRBV20-1 and TRBJ1-1, with 7 bases aligning to TRBD1. The source material was blood. The nucleotide sequence is given as TGCAGTGCTAGAGATCACAGGGGAAACACTGAAGCTTTCTTT. This translates into CSARDHRGNTEAFF.